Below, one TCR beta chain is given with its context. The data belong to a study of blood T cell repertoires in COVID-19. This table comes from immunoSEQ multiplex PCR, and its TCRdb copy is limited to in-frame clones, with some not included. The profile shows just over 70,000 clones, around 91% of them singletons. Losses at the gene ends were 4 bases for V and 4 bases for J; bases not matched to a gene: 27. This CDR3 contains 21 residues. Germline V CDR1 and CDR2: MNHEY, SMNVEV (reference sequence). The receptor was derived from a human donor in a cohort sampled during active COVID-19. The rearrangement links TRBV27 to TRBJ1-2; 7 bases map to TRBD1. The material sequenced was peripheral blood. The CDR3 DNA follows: TGTGCCAGCAGTTCATTGACAGGGCTGTCGTTTCTGGGGGCGACCGTCTATGGCTACACCTTC. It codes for CASSSLTGLSFLGATVYGYTF.